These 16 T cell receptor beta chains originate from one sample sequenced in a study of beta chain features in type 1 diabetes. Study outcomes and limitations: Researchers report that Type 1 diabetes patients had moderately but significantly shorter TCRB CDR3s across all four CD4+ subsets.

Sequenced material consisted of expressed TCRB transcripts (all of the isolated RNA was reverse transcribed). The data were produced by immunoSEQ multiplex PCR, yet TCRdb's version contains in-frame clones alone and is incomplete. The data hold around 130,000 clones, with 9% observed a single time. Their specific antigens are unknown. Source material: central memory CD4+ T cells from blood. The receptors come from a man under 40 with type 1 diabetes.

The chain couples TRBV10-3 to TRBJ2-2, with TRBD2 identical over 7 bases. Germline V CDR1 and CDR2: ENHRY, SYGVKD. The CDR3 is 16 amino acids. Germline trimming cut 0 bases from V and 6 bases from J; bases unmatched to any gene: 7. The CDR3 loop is CAISESGRGDPGELFF. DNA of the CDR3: TGTGCCATCAGTGAGTCGGGCCGGGGGGACCCCGGGGAGCTGTTTTTT.

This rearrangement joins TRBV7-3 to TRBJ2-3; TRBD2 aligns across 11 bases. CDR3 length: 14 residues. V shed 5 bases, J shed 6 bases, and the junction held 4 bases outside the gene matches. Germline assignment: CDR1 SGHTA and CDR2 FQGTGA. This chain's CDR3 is CASSVLAGVDTQYF. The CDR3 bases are TGTGCCAGCAGCGTACTAGCGGGGGTGGATACGCAGTATTTT.

CDR3 bases: TGTGCCTGGAGTATGACAGACTACAATGAGCAGTTCTTC. Amino acids: CAWSMTDYNEQFF. This chain links TRBV30 with TRBJ2-1; TRBD1 might be the D (5 bases). Germline lookup yields CDR1 GTSNPN and CDR2 SVGIG (reference sequence). The CDR3 runs to 13 residues. V was shortened by 2 bases and J by 3 bases, with 8 bases between the two germline ends.

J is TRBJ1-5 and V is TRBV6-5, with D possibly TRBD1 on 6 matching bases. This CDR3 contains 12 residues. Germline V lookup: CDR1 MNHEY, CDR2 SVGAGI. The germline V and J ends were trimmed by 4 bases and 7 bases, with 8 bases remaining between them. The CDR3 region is CASSFRGQPQHF. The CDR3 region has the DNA TGTGCCAGCAGTTTCAGGGGCCAGCCCCAGCATTTT.

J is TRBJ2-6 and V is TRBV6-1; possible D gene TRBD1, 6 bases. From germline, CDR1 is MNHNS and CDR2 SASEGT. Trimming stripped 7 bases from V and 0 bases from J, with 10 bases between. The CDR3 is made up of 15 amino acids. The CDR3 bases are TGTGCCAGCATTACAGGGAGCTCTGGGGCCAACGTCCTGACTTTC. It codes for CASITGSSGANVLTF.

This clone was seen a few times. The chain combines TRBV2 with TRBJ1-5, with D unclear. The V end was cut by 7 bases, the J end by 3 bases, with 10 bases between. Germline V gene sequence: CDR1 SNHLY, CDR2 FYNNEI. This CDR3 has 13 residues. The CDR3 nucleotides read TGTGCCAGCATGAGGTCTCTCAATCAGCCCCAGCATTTT. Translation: CASMRSLNQPQHF.

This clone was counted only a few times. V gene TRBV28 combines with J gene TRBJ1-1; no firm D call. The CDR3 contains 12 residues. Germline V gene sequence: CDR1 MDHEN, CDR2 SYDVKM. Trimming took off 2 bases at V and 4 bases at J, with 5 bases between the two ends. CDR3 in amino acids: CASSLQVTEAFF. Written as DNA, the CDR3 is TGTGCCAGCAGTTTACAGGTCACTGAAGCTTTCTTT.

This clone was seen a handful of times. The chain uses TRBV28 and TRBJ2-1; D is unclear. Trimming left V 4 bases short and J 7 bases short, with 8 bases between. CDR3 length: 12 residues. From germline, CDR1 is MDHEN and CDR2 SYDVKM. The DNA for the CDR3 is TGTGCCAGCAGTTCCCAACTTAATGAGCAGTTCTTC. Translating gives CASSSQLNEQFF. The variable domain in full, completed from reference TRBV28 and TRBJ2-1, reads DVKVTQSSRYLVKRTGEKVFLECVQDMDHENMFWYRQDPGLGLRLIYFSYDVKMKEKGDIPEGYSVSREKKERFSLILESASTNQTSMYLCASSSQLNEQFFGPGTRLTVL.

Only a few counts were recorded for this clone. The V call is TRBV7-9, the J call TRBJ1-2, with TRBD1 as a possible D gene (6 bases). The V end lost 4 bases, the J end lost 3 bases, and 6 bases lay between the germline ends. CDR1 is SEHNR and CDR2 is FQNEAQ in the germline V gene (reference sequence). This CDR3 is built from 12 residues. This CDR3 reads CASSWTDYGYTF. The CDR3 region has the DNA TGTGCCAGCAGCTGGACAGACTATGGCTACACCTTC.

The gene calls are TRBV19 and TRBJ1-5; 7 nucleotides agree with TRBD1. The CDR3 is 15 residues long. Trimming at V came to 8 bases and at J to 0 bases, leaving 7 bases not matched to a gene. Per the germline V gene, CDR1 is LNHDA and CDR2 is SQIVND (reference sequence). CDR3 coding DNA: TGTGCCAGTCGGACTCAGGGGGTTAGCAATCAGCCCCAGCATTTT. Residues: CASRTQGVSNQPQHF.

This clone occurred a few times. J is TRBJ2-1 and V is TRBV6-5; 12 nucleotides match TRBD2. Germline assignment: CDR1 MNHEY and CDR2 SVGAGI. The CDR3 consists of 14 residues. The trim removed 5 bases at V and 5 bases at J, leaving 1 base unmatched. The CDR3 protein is CASSRLAGDNEQFF. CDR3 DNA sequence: TGTGCCAGCAGTCGACTAGCGGGGGACAATGAGCAGTTCTTC.

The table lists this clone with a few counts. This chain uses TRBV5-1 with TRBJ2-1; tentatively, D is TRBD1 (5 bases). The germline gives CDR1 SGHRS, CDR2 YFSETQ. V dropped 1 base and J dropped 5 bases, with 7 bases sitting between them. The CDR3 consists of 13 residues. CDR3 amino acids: CASSLLGDNEQFF. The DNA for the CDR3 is TGCGCCAGCAGCTTGTTAGGGGACAATGAGCAGTTCTTC.

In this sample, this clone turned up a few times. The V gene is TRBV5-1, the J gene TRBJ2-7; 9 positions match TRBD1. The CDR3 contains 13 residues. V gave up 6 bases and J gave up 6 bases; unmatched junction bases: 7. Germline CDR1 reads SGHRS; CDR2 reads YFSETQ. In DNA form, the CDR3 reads TGCGCCAGCACCGACAGGGGGGACAGCGAGCAGTACTTC. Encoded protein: CASTDRGDSEQYF.

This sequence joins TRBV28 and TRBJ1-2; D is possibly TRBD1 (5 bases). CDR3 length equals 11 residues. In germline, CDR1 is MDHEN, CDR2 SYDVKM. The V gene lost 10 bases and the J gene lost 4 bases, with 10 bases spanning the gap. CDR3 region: CATGDVYGYTF. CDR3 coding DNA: TGTGCCACGGGGGACGTCTATGGCTACACCTTC.

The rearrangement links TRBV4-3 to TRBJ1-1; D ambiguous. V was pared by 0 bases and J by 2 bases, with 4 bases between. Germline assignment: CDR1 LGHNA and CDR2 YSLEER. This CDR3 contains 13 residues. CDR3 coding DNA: TGCGCCAGCAGCCAAGACAGAAACACTGAAGCTTTCTTT. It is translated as CASSQDRNTEAFF.

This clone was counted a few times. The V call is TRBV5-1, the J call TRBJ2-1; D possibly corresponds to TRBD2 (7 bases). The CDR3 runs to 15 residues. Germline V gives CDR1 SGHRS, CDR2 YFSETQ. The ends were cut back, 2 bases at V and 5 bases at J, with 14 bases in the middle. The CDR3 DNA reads TGCGCCAGCAGCTTAGGGGGGGCAGTAGACAATGAGCAGTTCTTC. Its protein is CASSLGGAVDNEQFF.